The present entry profiles one T cell receptor (beta chain) with its context. Antigen unknown. This specimen comes from a study of beta chain features in type 1 diabetes. The study reverse transcribed the entire isolated RNA, so it sequenced expressed TCRB transcripts. Some clones are missing from TCRdb's copy, which holds only in-frame ones; the method was immunoSEQ multiplex PCR. The table records around 260,000 clones, 20% to 25% of them present only once. Findings and limits, study-wide: Sequencing used cDNA, and cells with high TCR expression could therefore be over-represented. Patients and controls would be equally affected if PCR favored shorter templates. Shorter TCRB CDR3s, moderately but significantly so, marked every one of the four CD4+ subsets in Type 1 diabetes patients.

CDR3 length: 14 residues. The germline gives CDR1 SQVTM, CDR2 ANQGSEA. This rearrangement joins TRBV29-1 to TRBJ2-5, with 8 bases aligning to TRBD1. The tail of the sequence fits TRBJ2-7 better, so the J call may be wrong. The TCR was taken from a woman aged 25 to 39 with type 1 diabetes. Sequencing was performed on naive CD4+ T cells from blood. This CDR3 reads CSVIRQGSSYEQYF. The CDR3 nucleotides are TGCAGCGTGATTCGACAGGGGAGCTCCTACGAGCAGTACTTC.